These 20 T cell receptor beta chains share one sample of origin, sequenced in a study of T cells after yellow fever vaccination. Each CDR3 protein gets one entry after TCRdb re-called the 5' RACE reads with MiXCR. This sample has about 96,000 distinct CDR3 sequences, with about 8.2% found just once. The starting material was CD8+ T cells not binding an NS4B(214-222) dextramer, sorted from PBMCs, obtained around 14 days after the first yellow fever vaccination. All receptors come from a man younger than 35 who received the YFV17D yellow fever vaccine.

The J gene is TRBJ1-5, the V gene TRBV6-5; D gene ambiguous. The CDR3 runs 14 residues. Germline V gene data show CDR1 as MNHEY and CDR2 as SVGAGI. Between the trimmed V and J ends, which lost 0 bases and 3 bases, there was a span of 6 bases. The CDR3 region is CASSYSLANQPQHF. CDR3 DNA sequence: TGTGCCAGCAGTTACTCTCTGGCCAATCAGCCCCAGCATTTT.

The CDR3 here is CSAREDPTVSYGYTF. As DNA, the CDR3 is TGCAGTGCTAGAGAGGACCCTACAGTAAGCTATGGCTACACCTTC. The chain joins TRBV20-1 to TRBJ1-2; D is unclear. Trimming removed 0 bases at V and 4 bases at J, with 15 bases between. Per the germline V gene, CDR1 is DFQATT and CDR2 is SNEGSKA (reference sequence). This CDR3 spans 15 amino acids.

This clonotype appeared a few times. V gene TRBV7-9 combines with J gene TRBJ2-5; TRBD1 aligns across 9 bases. The V segment lost 1 base and the J segment 0 bases; nucleotides outside the gene matches: 3. This CDR3 comprises 16 residues. The germline gives CDR1 SEHNR, CDR2 FQNEAQ (reference sequence). The chain's CDR3 is CASSLGGTGYQETQYF. The CDR3, as DNA: TGTGCCAGCAGCTTAGGTGGGACAGGGTACCAAGAGACCCAGTACTTC. The whole variable domain, remainder taken from reference TRBV7-9 and TRBJ2-5, is DTGVSQNPRHKITKRGQNVTFRCDPISEHNRLYWYRQTLGQGPEFLTYFQNEAQLEKSRLLSDRFSAERPKGSFSTLEIQRTEQGDSAMYLCASSLGGTGYQETQYFGPGTRLLVL.

The chain joins TRBV7-8 to TRBJ2-7; TRBD2 agrees at 8 bases. The CDR3 length is 14 residues. The J segment lost 3 bases and the V segment lost 5 bases, leaving 6 bases of the junction unmatched. CDR1 is SGHVS, CDR2 FQNEAQ, per germline. CDR3 nucleotides: TGTGCCAGCAGCGGGGGACTAGTAAGCTACGAGCAGTACTTC. As protein: CASSGGLVSYEQYF.

A few counts support this clonotype. In DNA, the CDR3 is TGTGCCAGCAGCCGGGGGGTCCTTGTTCTGGAGACCCAGTACTTC. Its protein product is CASSRGVLVLETQYF. The chain links TRBV14 to TRBJ2-5, with D perhaps matching TRBD2 (6 bases). Germline lookup yields CDR1 SGHDN and CDR2 FVKESK. The CDR3 loop spans 15 amino acids. V lost 4 bases and J lost 5, with 17 bases in between. Full variable domain (outside the CDR3, taken from reference TRBV14 and TRBJ2-5): EAGVTQFPSHSVIEKGQTVTLRCDPISGHDNLYWYRRVMGKEIKFLLHFVKESKQDESGMPNNRFLAERTGGTYSTLKVQPAELEDSGVYFCASSRGVLVLETQYFGPGTRLLVL.

This clonotype has ten or more counts. The rearrangement links TRBV20-1 to TRBJ2-7; 8 positions agree with TRBD1. This CDR3 contains 13 residues. Germline CDR1 and CDR2: DFQATT and SNEGSKA (reference sequence). CDR3 in amino acids: CSPRDRRSYEQYF. The CDR3 DNA follows: TGCAGCCCTCGGGACAGGAGATCCTACGAGCAGTACTTC.

This CDR3 is CASGLGSSGGYNEQFF. CDR3 DNA: TGTGCTAGTGGTTTAGGTTCCAGCGGGGGGTACAATGAGCAGTTCTTC. This rearrangement joins TRBV12-5 to TRBJ2-1; 9 bases align to TRBD2. Trimming took 3 bases from V and 4 from J; bases not matched to a gene: 7. The germline V gene has CDR1 LGHNT and CDR2 FRNRAP. The CDR3 runs 16 residues.

This clonotype was found once. The chain has TRBV7-8 and TRBJ2-7, with unresolved D. The CDR3 is made up of 13 amino acids. The V gene's germline CDR1 is SGHVS and CDR2 FQNEAQ. Trimming removed 8 bases at V and 3 bases at J, with 14 bases between. CDR3 DNA: TGTGCCAGCGGCCCCGGGCTCTTCTACGAGCAGTACTTC. Its translation: CASGPGLFYEQYF.

Worth noting for this clonotype: This could be a read error, since a much larger clone is one nucleotide away. The conserved phenylalanine or tryptophan is not found at the CDR3 terminus, so this likely reflects a read error. The chain links TRBV18 to TRBJ1-2; D is ambiguous. The CDR3 is 15 amino acids. From germline, CDR1 is KGHSH and CDR2 LQKENI. V was shortened by 3 bases and J by 4 bases, with 15 bases between the two germline ends. CDR3 nucleotides: TGTGCCAGCTCACCGGACGTGGCTGTCCTCTATGGCTACACCCTC. It specifies CASSPDVAVLYGYTL.

This clonotype has a handful of counts. This rearrangement joins TRBV7-2 to TRBJ2-2, with 8 bases that match TRBD2. This CDR3 is 17 amino acids long. Trimming at V came to 3 bases and at J to 0 bases, leaving 6 bases not matched to a gene. CDR1 and CDR2 from the germline V gene are SGHTA and FQGNSA. The CDR3 region has the DNA TGTGCCAGCAGCTTTCCGCGGGGGGCTACGAACACCGGGGAGCTGTTTTTT. Translating it yields CASSFPRGATNTGELFF.

This clonotype was observed a few times. V and J are TRBV29-1 and TRBJ1-1; D unclear. The CDR3 length is 12 residues. In germline, CDR1 is SQVTM, CDR2 ANQGSEA. Trimming pared 7 bases from V and 6 bases from J, leaving 15 bases between. The CDR3 DNA reads as TGCAGCGCCCGGGTGGCAGCGGCTGAAGCTTTCTTT. It translates to CSARVAAAEAFF.

This clonotype was picked up many times. This chain connects TRBV28 to TRBJ2-2; tentative D call: TRBD1 (6 bases). Germline lookup yields CDR1 MDHEN and CDR2 SYDVKM. This CDR3 is built from 15 residues. Trimming left V 6 bases short and J 5 bases short, with 16 bases between. The CDR3 here is CASRPIQGWTGELFF. The CDR3 bases are TGTGCCAGCAGACCAATACAGGGTTGGACCGGGGAGCTGTTTTTT. Complete variable domain (other parts from reference TRBV28 and TRBJ2-2): DVKVTQSSRYLVKRTGEKVFLECVQDMDHENMFWYRQDPGLGLRLIYFSYDVKMKEKGDIPEGYSVSREKKERFSLILESASTNQTSMYLCASRPIQGWTGELFFGEGSRLTVL.

The chain has TRBV20-1 and TRBJ2-1, with D possibly called TRBD1 or TRBD2 (5 bases each). Germline CDR1 DFQATT, CDR2 SNEGSKA (reference sequence). V lost 1 base and J 7 bases, leaving 14 bases between the germline ends. This CDR3 region has 14 residues. CDR3 nucleotides: TGCAGTGCTAGAGGTGGGGACGTATGGAATGAGCAGTTCTTC. Encoded protein: CSARGGDVWNEQFF.

This chain links TRBV10-3 with TRBJ1-1; no clear D gene. The CDR3 length is 15 residues. Per germline, CDR1 ENHRY and CDR2 SYGVKD. V dropped 7 bases and J dropped 1 base, with 16 bases sitting between them. The CDR3 here is CAIKSAGTPNTEAFF. The CDR3 nucleotides read TGTGCCATCAAGTCTGCAGGTACCCCGAACACTGAAGCTTTCTTT.

This clonotype occurred a few times. This chain joins TRBV29-1 and TRBJ1-5; 9 nucleotides agree with TRBD1. Trimming took 5 bases from V and 4 from J; bases not matched to a gene: 3. CDR1 and CDR2 from the germline V gene are SQVTM and ANQGSEA. The CDR3 covers 13 residues. In DNA form, the CDR3 reads TGCAGCGTTCTGACAGGGGGGAATCAGCCCCAGCATTTT. Its protein product is CSVLTGGNQPQHF.

The gene calls are TRBV5-1 and TRBJ2-7; TRBD2 matches at 9 bases. Trimming cost V 0 bases and J 2 bases; bases outside gene matches: 6. Germline CDR1 and CDR2: SGHRS and YFSETQ. The CDR3 totals 16 residues. The chain's CDR3 is CASSLAQAGGTYEQYF. CDR3 nucleotide sequence: TGCGCCAGCAGCTTGGCCCAAGCGGGGGGTACCTACGAGCAGTACTTC.

This clonotype was detected a few times. The V and J genes are TRBV28 and TRBJ2-7; either TRBD1 or TRBD2 may fit D (6 bases each). The CDR3 contains 13 residues. V was pared by 3 bases and J by 5 bases, with 11 bases between. Germline loops: CDR1 MDHEN, CDR2 SYDVKM. This chain's CDR3 is CASSFWGADEQYV. DNA of the CDR3: TGTGCCAGCAGTTTTTGGGGGGCCGACGAGCAGTACGTC.

This clonotype was seen a few times. The rearrangement joins TRBV7-8 to TRBJ2-3, with D possibly TRBD2 on 5 matching bases. The length of the CDR3 is 15 residues. In germline, CDR1 is SGHVS, CDR2 FQNEAQ. Trimming took off 5 bases at V and 2 bases at J, with 14 bases between the two ends. CDR3 sequence (DNA): TGTGCCAGCAGCCTGGGGAGACTCTCCACAGATACGCAGTATTTT. It encodes CASSLGRLSTDTQYF. Combining the CDR3 with reference TRBV7-8 and TRBJ2-3 gives the whole variable domain GAGVSQSPRYKVAKRGQDVALRCDPISGHVSLFWYQQALGQGPEFLTYFQNEAQLDKSGLPSDRFFAERPEGSVSTLKIQRTQQEDSAVYLCASSLGRLSTDTQYFGPGTRLTVL.

This chain connects TRBV4-1 to TRBJ1-5; D is perhaps TRBD1 (5 bases). The V gene's germline CDR1 is MGHRA and CDR2 YSYEKL. Trimming took off 4 bases at V and 4 bases at J, with 17 bases between the two ends. The CDR3 is 16 residues long. The CDR3 here is CASSPIDSLPNQPQHF. CDR3 DNA sequence: TGCGCCAGCAGCCCGATCGACAGTCTCCCTAATCAGCCCCAGCATTTT.

The chain carries TRBV19 and TRBJ2-4, with D perhaps TRBD2 (5 bases). The CDR3 totals 12 residues. CDR1 and CDR2 (germline): LNHDA, SQIVND (reference sequence). The germline V and J ends were trimmed by 7 bases and 7 bases, with 11 bases remaining between them. The CDR3 spells CASNVGGNIQYF. Written as DNA, the CDR3 is TGTGCCAGTAATGTAGGAGGTAACATTCAGTACTTC.